This TCR beta chain was recorded in a study of CD8+ T cells in alopecia areata. For the study at large: Tofacitinib exposure lasted 6 to 18 months, followed by 6 months off drug. The investigators scored severity in treated patients by the percentage of affected scalp area.

The CDR3 runs 18 residues. Looked up from germline, CDR1 is SGHAT and CDR2 is FQNNGV. V lost 6 bases and J lost 0, with 23 bases in between. The sequencing template was cDNA reverse transcribed from extracted RNA. TCRdb's table, derived via immunoSEQ multiplex PCR, lists solely in-frame clones and lacks some. The table has fewer than 250,000 clones, less than 45% seen once. Treatment described: oral pan-JAK inhibitor, 5-10 mg twice daily. CD4+ and CD8+ T cells were sorted from PBMCs. The clonotype was recovered from a human donor with alopecia areata. The chain uses TRBV11-2 and TRBJ1-2, with D unclear. Sequenced here: CD4+ T cells sorted from blood, sampled at roughly week 36, from a patient treated with tofacitinib. The CDR3 region has the DNA TGTGCCAGCAGTTTCAAAACCCATACACTTACCGCTAACTATGGCTACACCTTC. Translating gives CASSFKTHTLTANYGYTF. The full variable domain, rest sourced from reference TRBV11-2 and TRBJ1-2, is EAGVAQSPRYKIIEKRQSVAFWCNPISGHATLYWYQQILGQGPKLLIQFQNNGVVDDSQLPKDRFSAERLKGVDSTLKIQPAKLEDSAVYLCASSFKTHTLTANYGYTFGSGTRLTVV.